A single sample gave rise to the 11 T cell receptor beta chains below, sequenced in a study of blood T cell repertoires in COVID-19. The assay was immunoSEQ multiplex PCR, and TCRdb's table has in-frame clones only and misses some. The data show approximately 240,000 clones, with 82% seen just once and 4% to 6% held by the top ten. Input material: peripheral blood. The receptors shown here come from a woman older than 75 with active or convalescent COVID-19.

The chain has TRBV19 and TRBJ2-2; 11 nucleotides match TRBD2. This CDR3 has 17 amino acids. Trimming cost V 7 bases and J 1 base; bases outside gene matches: 8. Looked up from germline, CDR1 is LNHDA and CDR2 is SQIVND (reference sequence). The chain's CDR3 is CASTSTGTSGNTGELFF. As DNA, the CDR3 is TGTGCCAGTACCTCAACCGGGACTAGCGGGAACACCGGGGAGCTGTTTTTT. Full variable domain (outside the CDR3, taken from reference TRBV19 and TRBJ2-2): DGGITQSPKYLFRKEGQNVTLSCEQNLNHDAMYWYRQDPGQGLRLIYYSQIVNDFQKGDIAEGYSVSREKKESFPLTVTSAQKNPTAFYLCASTSTGTSGNTGELFFGEGSRLTVL.

This clone was seen more than once but under ten times. The chain recombines TRBV10-3 with TRBJ1-5; maybe TRBD1 (6 bases). The CDR3 loop spans 15 amino acids. The ends were cut back, 7 bases at V and 3 bases at J, with 16 bases in the middle. The germline V gene has CDR1 ENHRY and CDR2 SYGVKD. The CDR3 spells CAINQRDTNNQPQHF. The CDR3 region has the DNA TGTGCCATCAATCAGCGGGACACCAACAATCAGCCCCAGCATTTT.

J is TRBJ1-1 and V is TRBV2, with TRBD1 matching over 8 bases. After removal of 10 bases from V and 4 bases from J, the junction contained 8 bases not matched to a gene. Germline loops: CDR1 SNHLY, CDR2 FYNNEI. This CDR3 spans 13 amino acids. This CDR3 is CATKSDRATEAFF. The CDR3 DNA sequence: TGTGCCACCAAGTCGGACAGGGCCACTGAAGCTTTCTTT. Supplemented by reference TRBV2 and TRBJ1-1, the full variable domain reads EPEVTQTPSHQVTQMGQEVILRCVPISNHLYFYWYRQILGQKVEFLVSFYNNEISEKSEIFDDQFSVERPDGSNFTLKIRSTKLEDSAMYFCATKSDRATEAFFGQGTRLTVV.

This chain uses TRBV27 with TRBJ2-2, with D possibly being TRBD2 (6 bases). Trimming cost V 8 bases and J 4 bases, with 20 bases left between them. The CDR3 consists of 16 residues. Germline-derived CDR1 and CDR2 are MNHEY and SMNVEV (reference sequence). CDR3 sequence reads: CASCPTGLLTTGELFF. The CDR3 DNA follows: TGTGCCAGCTGTCCCACGGGACTCCTTACCACCGGGGAGCTGTTTTTT.

J is TRBJ1-4 and V is TRBV7-6; 7 bases align to TRBD1. This CDR3 is built from 15 residues. CDR1 and CDR2 (germline): SGHVS, FNYEAQ. The V segment lost 8 bases and the J segment 4 bases; nucleotides outside the gene matches: 10. CDR3 region: CASATDRAGNEKLFF. As DNA, the CDR3 is TGTGCCAGCGCAACCGACAGGGCTGGTAATGAAAAACTGTTTTTT.

The V gene is TRBV5-1, the J gene TRBJ1-1; 7 bases match TRBD1. Germline-derived CDR1 and CDR2 are SGHRS and YFSETQ. This CDR3 is built from 15 residues. Trimming at V came to 0 bases and at J to 6 bases, leaving 8 bases not matched to a gene. The CDR3 loop reads CASSLGTGEGAEAFF. In DNA form, the CDR3 reads TGCGCCAGCAGCTTGGGTACAGGGGAAGGCGCTGAAGCTTTCTTT.

The chain has TRBV5-1 and TRBJ2-5, with D possibly matching TRBD1 (6 bases). This CDR3 is 14 amino acids long. V lost 0 bases, J lost 1 base, and 7 bases lay in between. The V gene's germline CDR1 is SGHRS and CDR2 YFSETQ. The CDR3 spells CASSLGQVQETQYF. DNA for the CDR3: TGCGCCAGCAGCTTGGGACAGGTCCAAGAGACCCAGTACTTC.

The rearrangement links TRBV9 to TRBJ2-1; 8 bases line up with TRBD2. The CDR3 runs to 15 residues. The V and J ends lost 4 bases and 0 bases, in that order; junction bases with no gene match: 3. From germline, CDR1 is SGDLS and CDR2 YYNGEE. The DNA for the CDR3 is TGTGCCAGCAGCCCAACTAGCGGCTCCTACAATGAGCAGTTCTTC. Its protein is CASSPTSGSYNEQFF. The full variable domain, rest sourced from reference TRBV9 and TRBJ2-1, is DSGVTQTPKHLITATGQRVTLRCSPRSGDLSVYWYQQSLDQGLQFLIQYYNGEERAKGNILERFSAQQFPDLHSELNLSSLELGDSALYFCASSPTSGSYNEQFFGPGTRLTVL.

The V gene is TRBV10-2, the J gene TRBJ1-6; possibly TRBD1 for D (5 bases). V was cut by 4 bases and J by 0 bases, with 22 bases left in between. Per the germline V gene, CDR1 is WSHSY and CDR2 is SAAADI. This CDR3 comprises 20 residues. CDR3 protein: CASSAHDPGITSSYNSPLHF. The CDR3, as DNA: TGCGCCAGCAGTGCCCATGATCCAGGGATAACGAGCTCCTATAATTCACCCCTCCACTTT.

V gene TRBV5-1 combines with J gene TRBJ2-7; 8 bases align to TRBD1. The CDR3 runs 16 residues. Trimming took 6 bases from V and 0 from J; bases not matched to a gene: 11. Germline V gene data show CDR1 as SGHRS and CDR2 as YFSETQ. The CDR3 nucleotides read TGCGCCAGCAATATAGGACAGGGTCCCCCCTCCTACGAGCAGTACTTC. Its translation is CASNIGQGPPSYEQYF.

The chain is built from TRBV3-1 (or the pseudogene TRBV3-2) and TRBJ1-1, with D uncertain. The germline V gene has CDR1 LGHDT and CDR2 YNNKEL (reference sequence). V shed 4 bases and J shed 0 bases, with 9 bases lying between them. This CDR3 is 14 amino acids long. The CDR3 here is CASSRIRMNTEAFF. As DNA, the CDR3 is TGTGCCAGCAGCCGAATTAGAATGAACACTGAAGCTTTCTTT.